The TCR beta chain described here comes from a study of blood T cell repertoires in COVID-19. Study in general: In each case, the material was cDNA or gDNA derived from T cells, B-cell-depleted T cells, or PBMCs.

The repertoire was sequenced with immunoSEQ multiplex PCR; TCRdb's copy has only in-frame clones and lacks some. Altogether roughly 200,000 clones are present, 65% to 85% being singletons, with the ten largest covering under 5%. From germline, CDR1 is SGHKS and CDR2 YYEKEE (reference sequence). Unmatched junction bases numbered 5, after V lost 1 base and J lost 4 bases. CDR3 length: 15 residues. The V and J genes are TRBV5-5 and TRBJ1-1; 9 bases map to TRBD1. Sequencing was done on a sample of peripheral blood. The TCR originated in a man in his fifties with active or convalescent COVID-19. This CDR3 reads CASSLTGGMVTEAFF. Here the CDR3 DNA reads TGTGCCAGCAGCTTGACAGGGGGCATGGTCACTGAAGCTTTCTTT.